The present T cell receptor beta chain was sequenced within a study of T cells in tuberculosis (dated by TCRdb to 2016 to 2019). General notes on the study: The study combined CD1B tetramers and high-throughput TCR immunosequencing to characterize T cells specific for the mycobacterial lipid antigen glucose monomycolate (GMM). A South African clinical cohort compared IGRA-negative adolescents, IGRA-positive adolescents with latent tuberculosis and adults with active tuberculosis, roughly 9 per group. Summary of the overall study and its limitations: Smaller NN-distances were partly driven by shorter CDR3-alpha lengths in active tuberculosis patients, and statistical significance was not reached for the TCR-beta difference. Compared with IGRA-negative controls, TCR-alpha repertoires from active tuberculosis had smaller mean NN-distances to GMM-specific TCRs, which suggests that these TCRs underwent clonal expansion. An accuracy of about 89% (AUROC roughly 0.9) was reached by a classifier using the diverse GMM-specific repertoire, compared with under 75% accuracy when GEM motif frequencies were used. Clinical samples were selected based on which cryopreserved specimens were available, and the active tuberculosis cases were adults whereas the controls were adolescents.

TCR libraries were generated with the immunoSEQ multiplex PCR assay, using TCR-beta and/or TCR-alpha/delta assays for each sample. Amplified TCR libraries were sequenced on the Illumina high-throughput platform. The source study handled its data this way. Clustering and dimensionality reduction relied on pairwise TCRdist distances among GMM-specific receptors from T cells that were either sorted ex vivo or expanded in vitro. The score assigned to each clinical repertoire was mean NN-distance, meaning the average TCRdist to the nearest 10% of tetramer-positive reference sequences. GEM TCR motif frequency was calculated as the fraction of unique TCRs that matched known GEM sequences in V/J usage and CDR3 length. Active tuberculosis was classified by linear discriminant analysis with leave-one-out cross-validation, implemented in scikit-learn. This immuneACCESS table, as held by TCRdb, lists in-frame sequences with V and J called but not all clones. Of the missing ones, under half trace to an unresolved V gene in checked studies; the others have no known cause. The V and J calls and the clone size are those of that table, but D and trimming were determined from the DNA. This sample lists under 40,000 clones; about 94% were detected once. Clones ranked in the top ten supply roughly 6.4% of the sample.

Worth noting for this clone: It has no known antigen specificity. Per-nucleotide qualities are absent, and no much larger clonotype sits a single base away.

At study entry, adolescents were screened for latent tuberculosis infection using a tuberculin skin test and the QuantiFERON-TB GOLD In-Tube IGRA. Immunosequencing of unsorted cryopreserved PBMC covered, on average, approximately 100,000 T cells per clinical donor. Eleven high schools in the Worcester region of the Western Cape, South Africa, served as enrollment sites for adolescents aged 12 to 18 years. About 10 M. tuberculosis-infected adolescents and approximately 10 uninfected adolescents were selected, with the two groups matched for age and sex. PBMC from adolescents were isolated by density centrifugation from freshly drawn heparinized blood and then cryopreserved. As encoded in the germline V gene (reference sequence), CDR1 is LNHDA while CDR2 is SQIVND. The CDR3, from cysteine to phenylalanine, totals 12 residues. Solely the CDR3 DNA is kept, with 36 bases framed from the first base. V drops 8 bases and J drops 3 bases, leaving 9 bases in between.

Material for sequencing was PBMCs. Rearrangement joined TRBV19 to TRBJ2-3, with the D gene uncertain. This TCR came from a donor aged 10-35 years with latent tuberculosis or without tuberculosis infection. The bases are TGTGCCAGTTCCCAATTTACAGATACGCAGTATTTT. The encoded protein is CASSQFTDTQYF.